This T cell receptor (beta chain) emerged from a study of sequential checkpoint blockade in melanoma. On the study more broadly: After both sequences, patients received maintenance nivolumab.

Noted treatment: randomized to nivolumab then ipilimumab (arm A) or the reverse (arm B). Live CD3+CD8+ CD19− CD56− cells were sorted from PBMCs. Some clones are missing from TCRdb's copy, which holds only in-frame ones; the method was immunoSEQ multiplex PCR. Of 15,000 to 20,000 clones in the sample, around 94% were seen once. The TCR comes from a human donor with melanoma. The sequenced sample was CD8+ T cells sorted from blood (inferred from file names), obtained from a patient given nivolumab and ipilimumab in sequence.

The DNA of the CDR3 is TGTGCCAGCAGTCCGCTAGCGGGAGGGGGTCACGAGCAGTACTTC. This sequence encodes CASSPLAGGGHEQYF. The rearrangement uses TRBV28 and TRBJ2-7; the match to TRBD2 covers 12 bases. V lost 5 bases, J lost 5 bases, and 7 bases stayed unmatched. CDR3 length: 15 residues. CDR1 MDHEN and CDR2 SYDVKM come from the germline V gene.